This T cell receptor beta chain came from a study of Ad26.COV2.S vaccination and SARS-CoV-2 variants. Study-wide results and caveats: With respect to non-spike TCR breadth, vaccine and placebo recipients were similar.

V lost 0 bases, J lost 4 bases, and 12 bases lay in between. CDR1 and CDR2 (germline): LGHNA, YNFKEQ. This CDR3 is built from 15 residues. Here immunoSEQ multiplex PCR was the method, and the copy in TCRdb shows in-frame clones only, minus some. The sample carries approximately 240,000 clones, around 89% recorded once. Treatment specified: about 20 received Ad26.COV2.S at low or high dose, single or two shots; about 5 received placebo; per-sample allocation not given. Sampling was done on day 63 after the first vaccine or placebo injection. This clone came up a few times. Its target is not known. This chain connects TRBV4-2 to TRBJ1-2, with D tentatively TRBD1 (6 bases). The sequences come from peripheral blood, collected in a trial of Ad26.COV2.S vaccine versus placebo. The TCR sequence derives from a person between 18 and 59 years old who received the Ad26.COV2.S COVID-19 vaccine or a placebo. CDR3 DNA sequence: TGTGCCAGCAGCCAAGATACGGGAGGGGGCTATGGCTACACCTTC. Translation gives CASSQDTGGGYGYTF.